This TCR beta chain was obtained from a study of yellow fever vaccine responses in identical twins. This clonotype has only a few counts. TCRdb passed the RT-PCR reads through MiXCR, listing each CDR3 protein once. The data contain about 18,000 distinct CDR3 sequences, less than 70% of them singletons. The sample consisted of T cells from blood (PBMCs), unsorted or a sorted subset (not recorded which), taken before or after yellow fever vaccination (not recorded which). This receptor was identified in a woman between 18 and 29 years old who received the yellow fever vaccine.

The CDR3 bases are TGTGCCAGCATCCCCAGCCCCCGGAGTGCCATTCTCTCTGGAAACACCATATATTTT. Translation gives CASIPSPRSAILSGNTIYF. The V gene is TRBV6-1, the J gene TRBJ1-3, with D unclear. The germline gives CDR1 MNHNS, CDR2 SASEGT. The CDR3 is 19 amino acids. V was clipped by 7 bases and J by 0 bases, with 25 bases between them.